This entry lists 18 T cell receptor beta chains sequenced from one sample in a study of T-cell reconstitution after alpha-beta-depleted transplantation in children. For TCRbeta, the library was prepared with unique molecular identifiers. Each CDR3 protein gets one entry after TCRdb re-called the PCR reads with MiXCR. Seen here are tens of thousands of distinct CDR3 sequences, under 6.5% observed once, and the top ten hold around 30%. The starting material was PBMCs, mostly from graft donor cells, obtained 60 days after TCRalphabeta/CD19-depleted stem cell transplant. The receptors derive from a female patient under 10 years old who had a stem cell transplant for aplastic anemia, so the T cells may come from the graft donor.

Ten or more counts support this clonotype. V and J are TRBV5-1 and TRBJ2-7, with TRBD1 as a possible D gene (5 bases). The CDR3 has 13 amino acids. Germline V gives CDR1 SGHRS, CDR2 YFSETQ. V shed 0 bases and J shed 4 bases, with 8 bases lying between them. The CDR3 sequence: CASSLGQQYEQYF. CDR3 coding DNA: TGCGCCAGCAGCTTGGGACAGCAATACGAGCAGTACTTC.

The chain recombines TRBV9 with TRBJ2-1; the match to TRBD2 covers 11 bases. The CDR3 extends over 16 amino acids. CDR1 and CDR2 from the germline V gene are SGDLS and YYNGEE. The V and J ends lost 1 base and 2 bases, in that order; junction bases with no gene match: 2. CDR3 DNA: TGTGCCAGCAGCGTATTAGCGGGAGGGCCCTACAATGAGCAGTTCTTC. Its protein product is CASSVLAGGPYNEQFF. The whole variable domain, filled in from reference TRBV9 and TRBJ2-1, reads DSGVTQTPKHLITATGQRVTLRCSPRSGDLSVYWYQQSLDQGLQFLIQYYNGEERAKGNILERFSAQQFPDLHSELNLSSLELGDSALYFCASSVLAGGPYNEQFFGPGTRLTVL.

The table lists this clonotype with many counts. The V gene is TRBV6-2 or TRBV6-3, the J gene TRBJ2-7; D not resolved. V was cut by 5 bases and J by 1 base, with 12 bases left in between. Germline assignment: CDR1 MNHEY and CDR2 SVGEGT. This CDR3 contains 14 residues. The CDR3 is CASSRRRESYEQYF. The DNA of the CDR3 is TGTGCCAGCAGTCGACGACGAGAATCCTACGAGCAGTACTTC.

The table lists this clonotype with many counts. CDR3 sequence (DNA): TGTGCCACCAGCAGGATGTTGATGGGGGACGGGGCCAACGTCCTGACTTTC. Its translation: CATSRMLMGDGANVLTF. V usage is TRBV15 and J usage is TRBJ2-6; D may be TRBD1 or TRBD2 (5 bases each). Trimming pared 3 bases from V and 4 bases from J, leaving 16 bases between. There are 17 residues in the CDR3. Germline-derived CDR1 and CDR2 are LNHNV and YYDKDF (reference sequence).

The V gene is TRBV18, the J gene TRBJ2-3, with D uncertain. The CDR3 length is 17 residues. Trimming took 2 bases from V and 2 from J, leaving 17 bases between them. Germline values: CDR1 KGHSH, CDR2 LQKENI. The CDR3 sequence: CASSPFPIRSVTDTQYF. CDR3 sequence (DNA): TGTGCCAGCTCACCATTCCCCATCCGATCTGTCACAGATACGCAGTATTTT.

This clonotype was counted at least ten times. The CDR3 loop is CASSQLADNEQFF. For the CDR3, the DNA is TGTGCCAGCAGCCAATTAGCGGACAATGAGCAGTTCTTC. The rearrangement links TRBV3-1 to TRBJ2-1; D might be TRBD2 (6 bases). Germline V gives CDR1 LGHDT, CDR2 YNNKEL (reference sequence). Trimming stripped 2 bases from V and 5 bases from J, with 7 bases between. The CDR3 has 13 amino acids.

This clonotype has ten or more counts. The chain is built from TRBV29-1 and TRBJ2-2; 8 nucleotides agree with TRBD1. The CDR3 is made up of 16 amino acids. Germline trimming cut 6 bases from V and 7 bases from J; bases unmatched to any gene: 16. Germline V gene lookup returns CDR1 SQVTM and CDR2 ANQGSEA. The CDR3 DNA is TGCAGCGTCCCGAAACCCCTAGGACAGGGTATCGGGGAGCTGTTTTTT. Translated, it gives CSVPKPLGQGIGELFF.

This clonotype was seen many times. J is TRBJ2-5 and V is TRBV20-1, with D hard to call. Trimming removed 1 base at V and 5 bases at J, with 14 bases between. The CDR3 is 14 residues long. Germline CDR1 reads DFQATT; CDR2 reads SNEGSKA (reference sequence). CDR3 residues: CSARAPPPRETQYF. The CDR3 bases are TGCAGTGCTAGAGCCCCCCCTCCAAGGGAGACCCAGTACTTC.

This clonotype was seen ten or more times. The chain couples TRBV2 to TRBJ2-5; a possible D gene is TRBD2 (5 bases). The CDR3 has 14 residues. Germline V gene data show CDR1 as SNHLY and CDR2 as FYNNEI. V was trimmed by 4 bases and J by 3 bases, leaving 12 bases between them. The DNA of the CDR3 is TGTGCCAGCAGTGCTAGGACTGCCAAAGAGACCCAGTACTTC. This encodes CASSARTAKETQYF.

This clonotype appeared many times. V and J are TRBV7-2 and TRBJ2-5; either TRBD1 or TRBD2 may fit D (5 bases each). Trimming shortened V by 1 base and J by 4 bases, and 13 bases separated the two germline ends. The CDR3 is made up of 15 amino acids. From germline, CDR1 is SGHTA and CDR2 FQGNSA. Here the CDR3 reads CASSLGVGERETQYF. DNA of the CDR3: TGTGCCAGCAGCTTAGGGGTAGGGGAGCGAGAGACCCAGTACTTC.

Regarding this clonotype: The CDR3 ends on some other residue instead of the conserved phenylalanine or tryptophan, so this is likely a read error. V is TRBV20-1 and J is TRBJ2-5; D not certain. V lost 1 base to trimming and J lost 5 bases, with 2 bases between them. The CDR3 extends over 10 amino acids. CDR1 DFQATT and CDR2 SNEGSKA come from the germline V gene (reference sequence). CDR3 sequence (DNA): TGCAGTGCTAGAGGCGAGACCCAGTACTGC. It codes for CSARGETQYC.

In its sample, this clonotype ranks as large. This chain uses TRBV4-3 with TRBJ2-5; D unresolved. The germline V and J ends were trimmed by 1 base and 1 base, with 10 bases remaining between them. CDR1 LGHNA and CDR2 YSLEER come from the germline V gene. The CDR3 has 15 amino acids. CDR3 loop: CASSQAWASQETQYF. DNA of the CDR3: TGCGCCAGCAGCCAAGCGTGGGCGTCCCAAGAGACCCAGTACTTC.

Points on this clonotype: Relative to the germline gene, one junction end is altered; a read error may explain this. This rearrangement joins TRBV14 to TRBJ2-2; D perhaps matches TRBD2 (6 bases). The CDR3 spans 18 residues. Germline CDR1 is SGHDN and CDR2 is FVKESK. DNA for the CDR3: TGTGCCAGCAGCCAATATTCGCGGACTGTCACGAACACCGGGGGGCTGTTTTTT. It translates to CASSQYSRTVTNTGGLFF.

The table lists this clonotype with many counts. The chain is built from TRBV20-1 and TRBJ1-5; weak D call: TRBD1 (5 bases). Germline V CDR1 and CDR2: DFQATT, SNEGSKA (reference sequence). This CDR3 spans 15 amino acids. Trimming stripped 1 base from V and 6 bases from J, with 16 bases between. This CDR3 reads CSARAGTSYSQPQHF. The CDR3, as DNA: TGCAGTGCTAGAGCCGGGACTTCATATAGTCAGCCCCAGCATTTT.

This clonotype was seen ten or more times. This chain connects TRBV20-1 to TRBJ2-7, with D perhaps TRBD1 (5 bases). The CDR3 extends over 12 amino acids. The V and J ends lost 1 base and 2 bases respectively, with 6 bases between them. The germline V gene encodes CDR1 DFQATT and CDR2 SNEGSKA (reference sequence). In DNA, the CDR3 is TGCAGTGCTAGAGGGACAACCTACGAGCAGTACTTC. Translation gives CSARGTTYEQYF.

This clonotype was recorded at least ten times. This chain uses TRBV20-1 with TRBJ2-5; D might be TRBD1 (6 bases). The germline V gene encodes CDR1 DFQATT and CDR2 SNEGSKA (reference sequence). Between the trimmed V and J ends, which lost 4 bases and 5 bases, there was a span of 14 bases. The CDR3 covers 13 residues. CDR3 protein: CSANLQGTETQYF. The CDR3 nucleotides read TGCAGTGCTAATTTACAGGGCACGGAGACCCAGTACTTC.

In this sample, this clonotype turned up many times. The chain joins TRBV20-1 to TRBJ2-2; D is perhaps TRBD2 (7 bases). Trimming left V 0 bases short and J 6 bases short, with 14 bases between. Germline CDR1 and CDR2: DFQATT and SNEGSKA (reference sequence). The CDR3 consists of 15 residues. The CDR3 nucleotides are TGCAGTGCTAGAGATTTCGGAGGGGGGGCCGGGGAGCTGTTTTTT. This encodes CSARDFGGGAGELFF.

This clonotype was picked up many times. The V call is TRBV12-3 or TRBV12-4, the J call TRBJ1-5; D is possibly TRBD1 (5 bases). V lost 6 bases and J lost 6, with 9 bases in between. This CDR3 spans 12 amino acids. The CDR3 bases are TGTGCCAGCAGCCCAGGGTTTCAGCCCCAGCATTTT. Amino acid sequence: CASSPGFQPQHF.